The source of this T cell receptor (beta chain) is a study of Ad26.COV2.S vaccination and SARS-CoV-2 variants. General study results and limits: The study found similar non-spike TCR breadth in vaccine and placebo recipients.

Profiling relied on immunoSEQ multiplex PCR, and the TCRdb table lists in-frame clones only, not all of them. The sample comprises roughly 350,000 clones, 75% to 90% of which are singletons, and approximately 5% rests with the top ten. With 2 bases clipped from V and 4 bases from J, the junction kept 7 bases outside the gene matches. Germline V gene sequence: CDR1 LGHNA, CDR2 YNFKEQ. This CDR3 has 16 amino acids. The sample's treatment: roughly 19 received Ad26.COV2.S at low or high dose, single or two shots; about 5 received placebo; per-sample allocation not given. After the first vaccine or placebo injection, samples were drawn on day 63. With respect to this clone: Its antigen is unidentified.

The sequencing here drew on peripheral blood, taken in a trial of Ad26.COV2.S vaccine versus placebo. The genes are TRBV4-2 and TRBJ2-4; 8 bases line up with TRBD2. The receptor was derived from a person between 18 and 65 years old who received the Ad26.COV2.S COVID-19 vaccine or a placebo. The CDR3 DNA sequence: TGTGCCAGCAGCCAATTCTCTACGGGGGGGAAAAACATTCAGTACTTC. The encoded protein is CASSQFSTGGKNIQYF.